What follows describes a single T cell receptor (beta chain). Indicated time point: patch test 2, 6 weeks after DPC sensitization. The treatment denotes: therapeutic diphenylcyclopropenone sensitization with weekly scalp DPC. The record originates from a study of human T cells and chemical hapten exposure. TCRdb itself ran the RACE reads through MiXCR, one entry per CDR3 protein. This sample has about 54,000 distinct CDR3 sequences, with 8.5% to 10% found just once. The germline V gene has CDR1 MDHEN and CDR2 SYDVKM. The CDR3 contains 15 residues. The germline V and J ends were trimmed by 5 bases and 0 bases, with 10 bases remaining between them.

The V gene is TRBV28, the J gene TRBJ1-4; D is ambiguous. The TCR sequence derives from a woman in her forties or fifties with alopecia areata. Some clones in this sample may be carry-over from other donors' samples. The input for sequencing was whole blood, taken in connection with sensitization to the hapten diphenylcyclopropenone (DPC). This CDR3 is CASSPRAATNEKLFF. CDR3 coding DNA: TGTGCCAGCAGTCCCCGGGCAGCAACTAATGAAAAACTGTTTTTT.